This is a list of T cell receptor beta chains from one sample in a study of blood T cell repertoires in COVID-19. Repertoires were generated with immunoSEQ multiplex PCR, while TCRdb's copy carries only in-frame clones and drops some. The sample includes roughly 180,000 clones, around 82% of them seen just once. Sequencing was performed on peripheral blood. The receptors shown here come from a man older than 75 with COVID-19, enrolled during active disease. The CDR3 runs from the conserved cysteine through the conserved F or W. Each record gives: V gene, clone size, J gene, D gene, CDR3 DNA, CDR3 protein. D genes are given only for firm matches. Clone size appears in some rows only: once, few, many, or a class for an expanded clone.

v_call: TRBV6-1; clone_size: NA; j_call: TRBJ1-2; d_call: TRBD1; cdr3_nt: TGTGCCAGCAGTGATGACCGGGACAGGGGTGACTATGGCTACACCTTC; cdr3_aa: CASSDDRDRGDYGYTF
v_call: TRBV5-1; clone_size: few; j_call: TRBJ2-7; d_call: NA; cdr3_nt: TGCGCCAGCAGATCCGCCTACGAGCAGTACTTC; cdr3_aa: CASRSAYEQYF
v_call: TRBV7-8; clone_size: NA; j_call: TRBJ1-5; d_call: NA; cdr3_nt: TGTGCCAGCAGCTTACGCCGGGACACCAGCAATCAGCCCCAGCATTTT; cdr3_aa: CASSLRRDTSNQPQHF
v_call: TRBV14; clone_size: NA; j_call: TRBJ2-3; d_call: NA; cdr3_nt: TGTGCCAGCAGCCTAGGGGGTTATACGCAGTATTTT; cdr3_aa: CASSLGGYTQYF
v_call: TRBV5-8; clone_size: NA; j_call: TRBJ1-5; d_call: NA; cdr3_nt: TGTGCCAGCAGCTTGCATTTGGGGCCCTTCCGAAATCAGCCCCAGCATTTT; cdr3_aa: CASSLHLGPFRNQPQHF
v_call: TRBV9; clone_size: NA; j_call: TRBJ2-5; d_call: TRBD2; cdr3_nt: TGTGCCAGCAGCGTAGGGGGTAGCGGGAGTCAAGAGACCCAGTACTTC; cdr3_aa: CASSVGGSGSQETQYF
v_call: TRBV2; clone_size: NA; j_call: TRBJ2-2; d_call: NA; cdr3_nt: TGTGCCAGCACCGGGACAAACACCGGGGAGCTGTTTTTT; cdr3_aa: CASTGTNTGELFF
v_call: TRBV10-3; clone_size: NA; j_call: TRBJ1-1; d_call: TRBD1; cdr3_nt: TGTGCCATCAGTAAGGGACAGGGGGCCGGGAACACTGAAGCTTTCTTT; cdr3_aa: CAISKGQGAGNTEAFF
v_call: TRBV2; clone_size: NA; j_call: TRBJ2-5; d_call: TRBD1; cdr3_nt: TGTGCCAGCCCGGGACAGGGGTTGATCGAGACCCAGTACTTC; cdr3_aa: CASPGQGLIETQYF
v_call: TRBV5-4; clone_size: NA; j_call: TRBJ1-2; d_call: TRBD1; cdr3_nt: TGTGCCAGCAGCCGGAGCCCGGGACAGGGGGCTGGAGGCTACACCTTC; cdr3_aa: CASSRSPGQGAGGYTF
v_call: TRBV3-1/TRBV3-2; clone_size: once; j_call: TRBJ1-2; d_call: TRBD1; cdr3_nt: TGTGCCAGCAGCCAAGGCCAGACAGGGGACTATGGCTACACCTTC; cdr3_aa: CASSQGQTGDYGYTF
v_call: TRBV18; clone_size: NA; j_call: TRBJ1-1; d_call: TRBD1; cdr3_nt: TGTGCCAGCTCACCACCCAGTACAGGGGGGAAAGCTTTCTTT; cdr3_aa: CASSPPSTGGKAFF
v_call: TRBV19; clone_size: NA; j_call: TRBJ1-2; d_call: NA; cdr3_nt: TGTGCCAGTAGTATGGATCGTGGCCTGGCGGGCTATGGCTACACCTTC; cdr3_aa: CASSMDRGLAGYGYTF
v_call: TRBV28; clone_size: NA; j_call: TRBJ1-6; d_call: NA; cdr3_nt: TGTGCCAGCAGTTGGGTCAGGGTGACTTCACCCCTCCACTTT; cdr3_aa: CASSWVRVTSPLHF
v_call: TRBV10-3; clone_size: once; j_call: TRBJ2-1; d_call: TRBD2; cdr3_nt: TGTGCCATCAGTGAGCCCCTAGTGAGCGGGGGGTCCTACAATGAGCAGTTCTTC; cdr3_aa: CAISEPLVSGGSYNEQFF
v_call: TRBV18; clone_size: NA; j_call: TRBJ1-1; d_call: NA; cdr3_nt: TGTGCCAGCTCACCACAAAGCATGAACACTGAAGCTTTCTTT; cdr3_aa: CASSPQSMNTEAFF
v_call: TRBV11-3; clone_size: NA; j_call: TRBJ1-1; d_call: NA; cdr3_nt: TGTGCCAGCAGCTTAAGGAGGGGAGACACTGAAGCTTTCTTT; cdr3_aa: CASSLRRGDTEAFF
v_call: TRBV2; clone_size: NA; j_call: TRBJ1-2; d_call: NA; cdr3_nt: TGTGCCAGCGCCCGGTCCGGAATGGAGTATGGCTACACCTTC; cdr3_aa: CASARSGMEYGYTF
v_call: TRBV19; clone_size: NA; j_call: TRBJ1-3; d_call: NA; cdr3_nt: TGTGCCAGTAGTATAGGAGGGGGCTCTGGAAACACCATATATTTT; cdr3_aa: CASSIGGGSGNTIYF
v_call: TRBV7-9; clone_size: NA; j_call: TRBJ2-1; d_call: TRBD2; cdr3_nt: TGTGCCAGCAGGGTAGCGGGTTACGGCTCCTACAATGAGCAGTTCTTC; cdr3_aa: CASRVAGYGSYNEQFF
v_call: TRBV27; clone_size: NA; j_call: TRBJ1-3; d_call: NA; cdr3_nt: TGTGCCAGCAGTTTAACAGGGTTGAGTGGAAACACCATATATTTT; cdr3_aa: CASSLTGLSGNTIYF
v_call: TRBV7-3; clone_size: NA; j_call: TRBJ1-2; d_call: TRBD1; cdr3_nt: TGTGCCAGCAGCTTATCGGGACAGGGGAAAGGCTACACCTTC; cdr3_aa: CASSLSGQGKGYTF
v_call: TRBV3-1/TRBV3-2; clone_size: NA; j_call: TRBJ2-3; d_call: TRBD2; cdr3_nt: TGTGCCAGCAGGGACGGGACTAGCGGGGGGCCTAGCACAGATACGCAGTATTTT; cdr3_aa: CASRDGTSGGPSTDTQYF
v_call: TRBV18; clone_size: NA; j_call: TRBJ1-4; d_call: TRBD1; cdr3_nt: TGTGCCAGCTCACTCGGGACAGCTGCAACTAATGAAAAACTGTTTTTT; cdr3_aa: CASSLGTAATNEKLFF
v_call: TRBV27; clone_size: NA; j_call: TRBJ2-5; d_call: TRBD1; cdr3_nt: TGTGCCAGCAGTTCTTGGACAGGGGGCGGACAAGAGACCCAGTACTTC; cdr3_aa: CASSSWTGGGQETQYF
v_call: TRBV9; clone_size: NA; j_call: TRBJ2-2; d_call: NA; cdr3_nt: TGTGCCAGCAGCCCGGTTGTGGCCGGGGAGCTGTTTTTT; cdr3_aa: CASSPVVAGELFF
v_call: TRBV3-1/TRBV3-2; clone_size: NA; j_call: TRBJ1-1; d_call: NA; cdr3_nt: TGTGCCACCGTGGGGGGGTCGGCTGAAGCTTTCTTT; cdr3_aa: CATVGGSAEAFF
v_call: TRBV7-8; clone_size: NA; j_call: TRBJ2-1; d_call: NA; cdr3_nt: TGTGCCAGCAGCTTGATAGGCGGCCACTCCTACAATGAGCAGTTCTTC; cdr3_aa: CASSLIGGHSYNEQFF
v_call: TRBV5-1; clone_size: once; j_call: TRBJ2-7; d_call: NA; cdr3_nt: TGCGCCAGCAGCTTGGTGGGGAGCTACGAGCAGTACTTC; cdr3_aa: CASSLVGSYEQYF
v_call: TRBV7-2; clone_size: NA; j_call: TRBJ1-2; d_call: NA; cdr3_nt: TGTGCCAGCAGCCCAGGTGGGGAGGACAACTATGGCTACACCTTC; cdr3_aa: CASSPGGEDNYGYTF
v_call: TRBV5-3; clone_size: once; j_call: TRBJ2-5; d_call: TRBD1; cdr3_nt: TGTGCCAGAAGCAACCGGGACAGACAATTACAAGAGACCCAGTACTTC; cdr3_aa: CARSNRDRQLQETQYF
v_call: TRBV27; clone_size: NA; j_call: TRBJ1-1; d_call: NA; cdr3_nt: TGTGCCAGCAGTTTCCGACAGAGCAACACTGAAGCTTTCTTT; cdr3_aa: CASSFRQSNTEAFF
v_call: TRBV4-3; clone_size: few; j_call: TRBJ2-1; d_call: NA; cdr3_nt: TGCGCCAGCAGCCAAGGGTCAGTCTACAATGAGCAGTTCTTC; cdr3_aa: CASSQGSVYNEQFF
v_call: TRBV7-2; clone_size: NA; j_call: TRBJ2-2; d_call: NA; cdr3_nt: TGTGCCAGCAGCTTAGCGTACAGGGTGGGCACCGGGGAGCTGTTTTTT; cdr3_aa: CASSLAYRVGTGELFF
v_call: TRBV2; clone_size: few; j_call: TRBJ2-2; d_call: TRBD1; cdr3_nt: TGTGCCAGCAGCCGACAGGGCACCACCGGGGAGCTGTTTTTT; cdr3_aa: CASSRQGTTGELFF
v_call: TRBV5-1; clone_size: few; j_call: TRBJ2-6; d_call: TRBD1; cdr3_nt: TGCGCCAGCAGCTTCTCGACAGGGCACCTATCTGGGGCCAACGTCCTGACTTTC; cdr3_aa: CASSFSTGHLSGANVLTF
v_call: TRBV6-1; clone_size: NA; j_call: TRBJ1-5; d_call: TRBD1; cdr3_nt: TGTGCCAGCAGTGCGGACAGGGGTAATAGCAATCAGCCCCAGCATTTT; cdr3_aa: CASSADRGNSNQPQHF
v_call: TRBV6-6; clone_size: few; j_call: TRBJ2-7; d_call: TRBD2; cdr3_nt: TGTGCCAGCAGTCGGACTAGCGGGGGCCTTACTAACTACGAGCAGTACTTC; cdr3_aa: CASSRTSGGLTNYEQYF
v_call: TRBV5-4; clone_size: NA; j_call: TRBJ1-4; d_call: NA; cdr3_nt: TGTGCCAGCAGCTCGGCAGGGGCAACTAATGAAAAACTGTTTTTT; cdr3_aa: CASSSAGATNEKLFF
v_call: TRBV6-1; clone_size: NA; j_call: TRBJ2-7; d_call: NA; cdr3_nt: TGTGCCAGCAGTGAACGTGGAGGGGAACTTCCCTACGAGCAGTACTTC; cdr3_aa: CASSERGGELPYEQYF
v_call: TRBV6-2/TRBV6-3; clone_size: once; j_call: TRBJ1-2; d_call: NA; cdr3_nt: TGTGCCAGCAGTAACCCGCCGCAGGGATCCTATGGCTACACCTTC; cdr3_aa: CASSNPPQGSYGYTF
v_call: TRBV5-1; clone_size: NA; j_call: TRBJ1-1; d_call: TRBD1; cdr3_nt: TGCGCCAGCAGCTTGACAGGGGGCAGGGAAGCTTTCTTT; cdr3_aa: CASSLTGGREAFF
v_call: TRBV12-5; clone_size: NA; j_call: TRBJ1-1; d_call: NA; cdr3_nt: TGTGCTAGTGGTAAAAACTATCCGGGTCCCGAGAACACTGAAGCTTTCTTT; cdr3_aa: CASGKNYPGPENTEAFF
v_call: TRBV3-1/TRBV3-2; clone_size: NA; j_call: TRBJ1-1; d_call: NA; cdr3_nt: TGTGCCAGCAGCCATGTTGGGACGGGGGGATACACTGAAGCTTTCTTT; cdr3_aa: CASSHVGTGGYTEAFF
v_call: TRBV19; clone_size: NA; j_call: TRBJ2-2; d_call: NA; cdr3_nt: TGTGCCAGTAAGGCTAGCGCGAACACCGGGGAGCTGTTTTTT; cdr3_aa: CASKASANTGELFF